This is a list of T cell receptor beta chains from one sample in a study of blood T cells in healthy people across ages. TCRdb passed the 5' RACE reads through MiXCR, listing each CDR3 protein once. The repertoire holds 450,000 to 700,000 distinct CDR3 sequences, with 27% as singletons. Input material: blood. The receptors here all came from a woman aged 70-85 years in good health. CDR3s include the opening cysteine and the closing phenylalanine or tryptophan. D genes are given only for firm matches. The size field is filled for only some rows; it gives once, few, many or a size class.

d_gene: .; j_gene: TRBJ1-5; abundance: few; v_gene: TRBV20-1; CDR3nt: TGCAGTGCTAGAGATTCTGGGCTTGGCGGTCAGCCCCAGCATTTT; CDR3aa: CSARDSGLGGQPQHF
d_gene: TRBD1; j_gene: TRBJ1-1; abundance: .; v_gene: TRBV6-2/TRBV6-3; CDR3nt: TGTGCCAGCGGCTCCCTACAGGGGTCGAAGGAAGCTTTCTTT; CDR3aa: CASGSLQGSKEAFF
d_gene: .; j_gene: TRBJ2-1; abundance: .; v_gene: TRBV6-1; CDR3nt: TGTGCCAGCGTGGGTCAGGCCGAGTCCAATGAGCAGTTCTTC; CDR3aa: CASVGQAESNEQFF
d_gene: .; j_gene: TRBJ1-1; abundance: .; v_gene: TRBV20-1; CDR3nt: TGCAGTGCTAGAGATGGGGACAAATCCCAGGAGAGGGCTTTCTTT; CDR3aa: CSARDGDKSQERAFF
d_gene: TRBD2; j_gene: TRBJ2-3; abundance: few; v_gene: TRBV6-2/TRBV6-3; CDR3nt: TGTGCCAGCAGTTACTCTAGAGCGGGGGGAATGCGCACAGATACGCAGTATTTT; CDR3aa: CASSYSRAGGMRTDTQYF
d_gene: .; j_gene: TRBJ1-2; abundance: .; v_gene: TRBV18; CDR3nt: TGTGCCAGCTCACCATGGGACGGGAGACTCTATGGCTACGCCTTC; CDR3aa: CASSPWDGRLYGYAF
d_gene: .; j_gene: TRBJ2-6; abundance: few; v_gene: TRBV12-3/TRBV12-4; CDR3nt: TGTGCCAGCAGCCCAAGGGCCAACGTCCTGACTTTC; CDR3aa: CASSPRANVLTF
d_gene: .; j_gene: TRBJ1-5; abundance: .; v_gene: TRBV12-3/TRBV12-4; CDR3nt: TGTGCCAGCAGTTTAAGGGGGAGCAATCAGCCCCAGCATTTT; CDR3aa: CASSLRGSNQPQHF
d_gene: .; j_gene: TRBJ2-5; abundance: few; v_gene: TRBV29-1; CDR3nt: TGCAGCGTTGAAGTGGCAGGGCAAGAGACCCAGTACTTC; CDR3aa: CSVEVAGQETQYF
d_gene: .; j_gene: TRBJ1-2; abundance: few; v_gene: TRBV6-1; CDR3nt: TGTGCCAGCAGGGAAAGGAGGGGAACCAATTACTATGGCTACACCTTC; CDR3aa: CASRERRGTNYYGYTF
d_gene: .; j_gene: TRBJ2-5; abundance: .; v_gene: TRBV30; CDR3nt: TGTGCCTGGAGCATAAAGGGGGGGCTGGAAGAGCAGTACTTC; CDR3aa: CAWSIKGGLEEQYF
d_gene: TRBD2; j_gene: TRBJ2-1; abundance: .; v_gene: TRBV5-1; CDR3nt: TGCGCCAGCAGCCCCTCTATCCCGGGGGGGCTCAATGAGCAGTTCTTC; CDR3aa: CASSPSIPGGLNEQFF
d_gene: TRBD1; j_gene: TRBJ2-7; abundance: .; v_gene: TRBV7-2; CDR3nt: TGTGCCAGCAGCTTAGCGAGTCAGGGGGCTTTCCACGAGCAGTACTTC; CDR3aa: CASSLASQGAFHEQYF
d_gene: .; j_gene: TRBJ1-4; abundance: few; v_gene: TRBV3-1; CDR3nt: TGTGCCAGCAGCCAGGCGAGGAATGAAAAACTGTTTTTT; CDR3aa: CASSQARNEKLFF
d_gene: TRBD1; j_gene: TRBJ1-3; abundance: .; v_gene: TRBV5-1; CDR3nt: TGCGCCAGCAGCTCCCGGACAGGACAAAGTGGAAACACCATATATTTT; CDR3aa: CASSSRTGQSGNTIYF
d_gene: .; j_gene: TRBJ1-1; abundance: .; v_gene: TRBV20-1; CDR3nt: TGCAGGGTTCAGCGTGGCAGCACTGAAGCTTTCTTT; CDR3aa: CRVQRGSTEAFF
d_gene: TRBD1; j_gene: TRBJ2-7; abundance: .; v_gene: TRBV11-1; CDR3nt: TGTGCCAGCAGCGCACGGACAGGGTTGATAACCTACGAGCAGTACTTC; CDR3aa: CASSARTGLITYEQYF
d_gene: TRBD1; j_gene: TRBJ1-2; abundance: few; v_gene: TRBV10-3; CDR3nt: TGTGCCATCAGCGGACAGGGGGACTGGGGCTACACCTTC; CDR3aa: CAISGQGDWGYTF
d_gene: TRBD2; j_gene: TRBJ2-5; abundance: .; v_gene: TRBV5-1; CDR3nt: TGCGCCAGCAGCTCCATATCTAGCGGGGAAAAGACCCAGTACTTC; CDR3aa: CASSSISSGEKTQYF
d_gene: .; j_gene: TRBJ2-5; abundance: .; v_gene: TRBV20-1; CDR3nt: TGCAGTCCCAAGTTCAGCGCAGACGAGCAGCACTTC; CDR3aa: CSPKFSADEQHF
d_gene: TRBD2; j_gene: TRBJ2-5; abundance: many; v_gene: TRBV5-1; CDR3nt: TGCGCCAGCCCGGGACTAGCGGGGGGGCCCTTACAAGAGACCCAGTACTTC; CDR3aa: CASPGLAGGPLQETQYF
d_gene: TRBD2; j_gene: TRBJ2-5; abundance: .; v_gene: TRBV5-1; CDR3nt: TGCGCCAGCAGCTCCGGACTAGCGGGGAGCACGGAGACCCAGTACTTC; CDR3aa: CASSSGLAGSTETQYF
d_gene: .; j_gene: TRBJ2-5; abundance: few; v_gene: TRBV7-9; CDR3nt: TGTGCCAGCAGCTTAGCGAGCCTTGAAGAGACCCAGTACTTC; CDR3aa: CASSLASLEETQYF
d_gene: .; j_gene: TRBJ2-3; abundance: .; v_gene: TRBV7-9; CDR3nt: TGTGCCAGCAGCCGTCCCGCTACAGATACGCAGTATTTT; CDR3aa: CASSRPATDTQYF
d_gene: .; j_gene: TRBJ1-3; abundance: .; v_gene: TRBV7-2; CDR3nt: TGTGCCAGCAGCTCCGGGGCAGATGGAAACACCATATATTTT; CDR3aa: CASSSGADGNTIYF
d_gene: TRBD1; j_gene: TRBJ1-1; abundance: once; v_gene: TRBV4-1; CDR3nt: TGCGCCAGCAGCCAAGATGCAGGGGGGGAAACTGAAGCTTTCTTT; CDR3aa: CASSQDAGGETEAFF
d_gene: .; j_gene: TRBJ1-4; abundance: few; v_gene: TRBV20-1; CDR3nt: TGCAGTGCCCGGGGGGGAGTTAATGAAAAACTGTTTTTT; CDR3aa: CSARGGVNEKLFF
d_gene: .; j_gene: TRBJ1-1; abundance: few; v_gene: TRBV20-1; CDR3nt: TGCAGTGCTAGAAACGAGGGGGGCACTGAAGCTTTCTTT; CDR3aa: CSARNEGGTEAFF
d_gene: .; j_gene: TRBJ1-2; abundance: .; v_gene: TRBV30; CDR3nt: TGTGCCTGGAGCTACAGGTCGAACTATGGCTACACCTTC; CDR3aa: CAWSYRSNYGYTF
d_gene: .; j_gene: TRBJ2-3; abundance: .; v_gene: TRBV6-5; CDR3nt: TGTGCCAGCAGTTATCGAACGAACACAGATACGCAGTATTTT; CDR3aa: CASSYRTNTDTQYF